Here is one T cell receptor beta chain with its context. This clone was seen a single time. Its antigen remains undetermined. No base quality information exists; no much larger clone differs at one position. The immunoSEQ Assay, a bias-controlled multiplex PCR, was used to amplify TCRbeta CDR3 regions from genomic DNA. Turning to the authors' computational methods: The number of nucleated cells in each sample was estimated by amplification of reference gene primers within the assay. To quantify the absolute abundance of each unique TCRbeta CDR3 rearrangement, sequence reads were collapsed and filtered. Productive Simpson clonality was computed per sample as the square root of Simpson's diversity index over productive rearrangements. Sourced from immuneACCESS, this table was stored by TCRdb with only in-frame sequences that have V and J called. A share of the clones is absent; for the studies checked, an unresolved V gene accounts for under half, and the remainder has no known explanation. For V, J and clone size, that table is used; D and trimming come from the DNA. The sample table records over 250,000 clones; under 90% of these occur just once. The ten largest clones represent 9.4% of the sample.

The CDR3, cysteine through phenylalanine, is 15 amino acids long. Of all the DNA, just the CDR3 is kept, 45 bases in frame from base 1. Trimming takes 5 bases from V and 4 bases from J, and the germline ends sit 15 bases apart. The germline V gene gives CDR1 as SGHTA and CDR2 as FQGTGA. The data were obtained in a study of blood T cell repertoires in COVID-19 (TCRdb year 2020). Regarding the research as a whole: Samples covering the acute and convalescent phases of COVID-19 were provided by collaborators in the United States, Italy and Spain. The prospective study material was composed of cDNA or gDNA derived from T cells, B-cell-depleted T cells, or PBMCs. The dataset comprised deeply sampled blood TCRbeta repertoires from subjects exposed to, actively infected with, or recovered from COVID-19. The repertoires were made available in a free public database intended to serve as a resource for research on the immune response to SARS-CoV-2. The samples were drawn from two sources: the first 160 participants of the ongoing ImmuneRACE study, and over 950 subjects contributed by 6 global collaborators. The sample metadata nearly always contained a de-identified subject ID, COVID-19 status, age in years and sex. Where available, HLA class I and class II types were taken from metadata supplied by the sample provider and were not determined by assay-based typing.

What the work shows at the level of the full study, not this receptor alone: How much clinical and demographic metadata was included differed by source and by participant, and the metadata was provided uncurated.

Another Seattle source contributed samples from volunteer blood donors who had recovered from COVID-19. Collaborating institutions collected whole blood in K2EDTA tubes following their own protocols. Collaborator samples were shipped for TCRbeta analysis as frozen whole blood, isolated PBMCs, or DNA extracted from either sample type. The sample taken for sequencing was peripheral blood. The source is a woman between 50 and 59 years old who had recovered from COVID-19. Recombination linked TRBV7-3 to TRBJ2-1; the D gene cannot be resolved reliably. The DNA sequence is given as TGTGCCAGCAGCCCAATCCCCGGCGGATACAATGAGCAGTTCTTC. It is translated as CASSPIPGGYNEQFF. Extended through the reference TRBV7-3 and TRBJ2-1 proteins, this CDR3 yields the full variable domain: GAGVSQTPSNKVTEKGKYVELRCDPISGHTALYWYRQSLGQGPEFLIYFQGTGAADDSGLPNDRFFAVRPEGSVSTLKIQRTERGDSAVYLCASSPIPGGYNEQFFGPGTRLTVL.